Listed below are T cell receptor beta chains from one sample, sequenced in a study of T cell responses to AZD1222 COVID-19 vaccine. Method: immunoSEQ multiplex PCR; TCRdb's copy keeps in-frame clones and lacks some. The table lists roughly 170,000 clones, roughly 88% of them singletons. Sample: peripheral blood, taken on day 0 of AZD1222 vaccination. The receptor set was obtained from an adult in good health. The CDR3 runs from the conserved cysteine through the conserved F or W. The order of the fields is V gene, CDR3 protein.

v_call: TRBV7-8
cdr3_aa: CASSHGLIGQPQHF

v_call: TRBV6-6
cdr3_aa: CASAERSPGWGYEQYF

v_call: TRBV15
cdr3_aa: CATSSLGTGQRYEQYF

v_call: TRBV3-1/TRBV3-2
cdr3_aa: CASSQGSLPYGYTF

v_call: TRBV23-1
cdr3_aa: CASSQSVMGADSYNEQFF

v_call: TRBV24-1
cdr3_aa: CATSDRDRGGQPQHF

v_call: TRBV19
cdr3_aa: CASSIVVAMGQETQYF

v_call: TRBV5-8
cdr3_aa: CASSFVNEQFF

v_call: TRBV20-1
cdr3_aa: CSAMGGYGYTF

v_call: TRBV2
cdr3_aa: CARGQGKGKLFF

v_call: TRBV4-1
cdr3_aa: CASSQAGARAFF

v_call: TRBV5-1
cdr3_aa: CASSLGRTSPNEQFF

v_call: TRBV20-1
cdr3_aa: CSASYRVKYEQYF

v_call: TRBV7-6
cdr3_aa: CATVGELQGYTSDTQYF

v_call: TRBV6-5
cdr3_aa: CASSYQAGYYGYTF

v_call: TRBV28
cdr3_aa: CASSLTAAGLNYEQYF